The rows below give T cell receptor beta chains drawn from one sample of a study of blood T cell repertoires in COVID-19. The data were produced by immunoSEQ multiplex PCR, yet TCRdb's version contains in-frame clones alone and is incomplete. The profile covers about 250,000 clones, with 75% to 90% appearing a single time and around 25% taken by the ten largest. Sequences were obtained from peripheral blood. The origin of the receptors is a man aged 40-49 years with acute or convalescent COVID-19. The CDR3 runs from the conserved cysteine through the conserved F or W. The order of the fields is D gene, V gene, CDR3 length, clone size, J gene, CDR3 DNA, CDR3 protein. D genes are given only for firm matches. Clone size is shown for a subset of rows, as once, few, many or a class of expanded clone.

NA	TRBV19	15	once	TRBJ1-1	TGTGCCAGTAGTACACCCCTGGGGGGGAACACTGAAGCTTTCTTT	CASSTPLGGNTEAFF
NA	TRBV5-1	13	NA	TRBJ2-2	TGCGCCAGCAGCTTGGCGGGCACCGGGGAGCTGTTTTTT	CASSLAGTGELFF
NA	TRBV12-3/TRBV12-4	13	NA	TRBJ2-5	TGTGCCAGCAGTATAGGGCCAAAAGAGACCCAGTACTTC	CASSIGPKETQYF
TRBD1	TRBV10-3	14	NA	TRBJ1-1	TGTGCCACTCGACAGGGGGCGTTGGGCACTGAAGCTTTCTTT	CATRQGALGTEAFF
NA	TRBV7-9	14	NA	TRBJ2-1	TGTGCCAGCATCCTGAATAACCAGGGCAATGAGCAGTTCTTC	CASILNNQGNEQFF
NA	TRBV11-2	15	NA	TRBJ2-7	TGTGCCAGCAGCTTAGGGGGAAAAGGGGCCTACGAGCAGTACTTC	CASSLGGKGAYEQYF
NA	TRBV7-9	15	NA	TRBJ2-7	TGTGCCAGCAGCTTAATCCAGGGCCGATTCTACGAGCAGTACTTC	CASSLIQGRFYEQYF
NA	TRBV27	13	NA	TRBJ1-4	TGTGCCAGCAGTCTCCAGGGTCGGGAAAAACTGTTTTTT	CASSLQGREKLFF
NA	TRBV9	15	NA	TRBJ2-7	TGTGCCAGCAGCCCCCACGGACAGACAGCCTACGAGCAGTACTTC	CASSPHGQTAYEQYF
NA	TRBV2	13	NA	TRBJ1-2	TGTGCCAGCAGTGAGACAGGTTCCTATGGCTACACCTTC	CASSETGSYGYTF
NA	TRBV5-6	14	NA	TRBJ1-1	TGTGCCAGCAGCTTGGATCCCGGGGGCACTGAAGCTTTCTTT	CASSLDPGGTEAFF
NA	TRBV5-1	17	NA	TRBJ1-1	TGCGCCAGCAAGCCCGCAGCGGGGACAAGGGAGAACACTGAAGCTTTCTTT	CASKPAAGTRENTEAFF
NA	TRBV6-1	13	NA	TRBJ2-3	TGTGCCAGCAGTGAAGCGCGGGGAGATACGCAGTATTTT	CASSEARGDTQYF
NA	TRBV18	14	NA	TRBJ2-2	TGTGCCAGCTCCCTGACTGCGAACACCGGGGAGCTGTTTTTT	CASSLTANTGELFF
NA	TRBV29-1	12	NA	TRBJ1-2	TGCAGCGGTCGCCAGGGTGACGGTGGCTACACCTTC	CSGRQGDGGYTF
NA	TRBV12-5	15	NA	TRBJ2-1	TGTGCTAGTGGTTCGGGGGGCATCTCCTACAATGAGCAGTTCTTC	CASGSGGISYNEQFF
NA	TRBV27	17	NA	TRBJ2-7	TGTGCCAGCAGTTTAGGCCCGACAGGCCCAGTTCGCGGCGAGCAGTACTTC	CASSLGPTGPVRGEQYF
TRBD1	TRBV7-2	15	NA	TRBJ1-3	TGTGCCAGCAAACTTTCGCAGGGGGCTGGAAACACCATATATTTT	CASKLSQGAGNTIYF
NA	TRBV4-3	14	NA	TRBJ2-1	TGCGCCAGCAGCCAAGAACTGCGTACGAATGAGCAGTTCTTC	CASSQELRTNEQFF
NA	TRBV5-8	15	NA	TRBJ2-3	TGTGCCAGCAGCCCCCGACTATATAGCACAGATACGCAGTATTTT	CASSPRLYSTDTQYF
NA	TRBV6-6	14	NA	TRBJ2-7	TGTGCCAGCAGTCTCCTCGGGAAAACCTACGAGCAGTACTTC	CASSLLGKTYEQYF
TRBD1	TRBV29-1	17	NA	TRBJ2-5	TGCAGCGTTGAAGAGACAGGGACAGGGAGGAGGGTGGAGACCCAGTACTTC	CSVEETGTGRRVETQYF
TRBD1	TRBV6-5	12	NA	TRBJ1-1	TGTGCCAGCGAGGGGACAGCTTCTGAAGCTTTCTTT	CASEGTASEAFF
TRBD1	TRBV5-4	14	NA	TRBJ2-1	TGTGCCAGCAGCAGACAGGGGGCTAAGAATGAGCAGTTCTTC	CASSRQGAKNEQFF
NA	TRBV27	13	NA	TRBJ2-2	TGTGCCAGCAGTTTCGGGAACACCGGGGAGCTGTTTTTT	CASSFGNTGELFF